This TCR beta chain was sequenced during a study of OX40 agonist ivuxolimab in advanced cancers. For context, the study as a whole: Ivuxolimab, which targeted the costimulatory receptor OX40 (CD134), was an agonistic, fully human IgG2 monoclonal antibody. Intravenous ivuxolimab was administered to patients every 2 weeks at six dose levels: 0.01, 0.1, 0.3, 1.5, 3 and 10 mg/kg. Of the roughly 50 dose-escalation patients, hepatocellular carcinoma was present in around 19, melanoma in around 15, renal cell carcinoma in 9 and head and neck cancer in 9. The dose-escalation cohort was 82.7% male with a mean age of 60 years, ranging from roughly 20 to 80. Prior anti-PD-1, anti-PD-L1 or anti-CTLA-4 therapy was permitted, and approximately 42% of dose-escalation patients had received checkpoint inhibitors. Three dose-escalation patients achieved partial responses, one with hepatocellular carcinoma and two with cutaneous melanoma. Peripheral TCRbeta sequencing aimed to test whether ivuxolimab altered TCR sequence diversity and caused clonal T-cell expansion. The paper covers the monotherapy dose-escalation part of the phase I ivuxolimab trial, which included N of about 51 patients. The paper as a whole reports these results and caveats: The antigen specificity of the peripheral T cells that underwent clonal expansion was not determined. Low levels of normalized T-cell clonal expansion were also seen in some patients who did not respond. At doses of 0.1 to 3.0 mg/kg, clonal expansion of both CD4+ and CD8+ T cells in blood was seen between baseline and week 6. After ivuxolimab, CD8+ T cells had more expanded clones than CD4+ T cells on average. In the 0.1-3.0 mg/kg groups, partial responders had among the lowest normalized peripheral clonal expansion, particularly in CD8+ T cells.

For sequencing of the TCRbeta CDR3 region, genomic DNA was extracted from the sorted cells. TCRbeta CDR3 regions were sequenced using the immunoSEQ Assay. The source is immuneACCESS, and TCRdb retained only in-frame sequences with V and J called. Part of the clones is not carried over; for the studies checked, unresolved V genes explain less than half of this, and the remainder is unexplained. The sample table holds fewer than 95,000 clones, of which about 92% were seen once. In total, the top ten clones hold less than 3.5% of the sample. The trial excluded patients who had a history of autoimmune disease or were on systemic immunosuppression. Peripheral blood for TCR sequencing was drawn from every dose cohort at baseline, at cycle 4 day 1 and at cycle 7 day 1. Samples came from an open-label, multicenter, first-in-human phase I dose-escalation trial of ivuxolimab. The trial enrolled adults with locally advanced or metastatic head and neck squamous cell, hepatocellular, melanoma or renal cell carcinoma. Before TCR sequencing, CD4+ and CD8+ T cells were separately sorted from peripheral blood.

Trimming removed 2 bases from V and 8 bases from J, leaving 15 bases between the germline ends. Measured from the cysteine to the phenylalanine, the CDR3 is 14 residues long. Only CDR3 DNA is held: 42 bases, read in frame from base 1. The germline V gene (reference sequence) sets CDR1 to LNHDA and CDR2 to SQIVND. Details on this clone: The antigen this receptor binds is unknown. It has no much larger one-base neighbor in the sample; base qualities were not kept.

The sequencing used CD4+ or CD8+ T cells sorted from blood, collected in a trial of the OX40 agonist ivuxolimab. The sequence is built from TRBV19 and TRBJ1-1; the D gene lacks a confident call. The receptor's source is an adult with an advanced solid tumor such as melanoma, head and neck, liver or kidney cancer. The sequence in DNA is TGTGCCAGTAGTATAACATCCGTCGGACCAGAAGCTTTCTTT. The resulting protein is CASSITSVGPEAFF.